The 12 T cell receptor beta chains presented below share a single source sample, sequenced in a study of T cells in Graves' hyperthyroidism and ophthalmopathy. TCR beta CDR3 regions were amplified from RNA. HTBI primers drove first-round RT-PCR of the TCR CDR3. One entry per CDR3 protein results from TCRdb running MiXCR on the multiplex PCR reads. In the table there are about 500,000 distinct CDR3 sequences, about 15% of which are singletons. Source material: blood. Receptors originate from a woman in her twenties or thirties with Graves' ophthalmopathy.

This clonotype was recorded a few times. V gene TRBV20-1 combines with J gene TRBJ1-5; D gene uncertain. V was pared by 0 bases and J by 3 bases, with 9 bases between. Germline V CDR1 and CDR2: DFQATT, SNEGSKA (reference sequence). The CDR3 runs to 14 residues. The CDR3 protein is CSARDPGNNQPQHF. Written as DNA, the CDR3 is TGCAGTGCTAGAGATCCGGGTAACAATCAGCCCCAGCATTTT.

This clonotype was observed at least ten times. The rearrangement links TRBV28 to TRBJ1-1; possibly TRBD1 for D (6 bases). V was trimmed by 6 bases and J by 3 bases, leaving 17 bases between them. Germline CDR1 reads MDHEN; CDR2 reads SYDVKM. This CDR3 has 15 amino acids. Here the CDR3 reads CASRKSGARDTEAFF. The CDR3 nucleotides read TGTGCCAGCAGGAAGTCAGGGGCCAGGGACACTGAAGCTTTCTTT.

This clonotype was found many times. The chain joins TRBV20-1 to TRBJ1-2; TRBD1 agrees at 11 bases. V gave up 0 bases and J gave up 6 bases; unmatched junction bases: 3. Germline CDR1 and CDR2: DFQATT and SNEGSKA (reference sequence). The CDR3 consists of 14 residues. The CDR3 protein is CSARDPGQGDGYTF. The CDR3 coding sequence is TGCAGTGCTAGAGATCCGGGACAGGGGGATGGCTACACCTTC.

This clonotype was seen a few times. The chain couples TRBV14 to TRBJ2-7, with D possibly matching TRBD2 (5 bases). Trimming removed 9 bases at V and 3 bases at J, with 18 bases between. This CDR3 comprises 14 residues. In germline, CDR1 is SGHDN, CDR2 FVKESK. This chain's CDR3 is CASSFRGMDYEQYF. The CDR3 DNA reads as TGTGCCAGTTCCTTTAGAGGGATGGACTACGAGCAGTACTTC.

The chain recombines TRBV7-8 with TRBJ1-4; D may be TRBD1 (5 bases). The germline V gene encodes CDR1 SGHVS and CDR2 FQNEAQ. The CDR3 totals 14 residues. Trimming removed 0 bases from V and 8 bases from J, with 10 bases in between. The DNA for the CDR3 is TGTGCCAGCAGCTTAGCTCCGGGGCCCGAAAAACTGTTTTTT. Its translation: CASSLAPGPEKLFF.

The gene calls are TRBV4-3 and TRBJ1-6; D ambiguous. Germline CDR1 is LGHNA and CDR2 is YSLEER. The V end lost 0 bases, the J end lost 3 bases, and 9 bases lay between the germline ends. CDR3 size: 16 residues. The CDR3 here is CASSQEVSGYNSPLHF. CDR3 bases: TGCGCCAGCAGCCAAGAAGTCTCCGGCTATAATTCACCCCTCCACTTT.

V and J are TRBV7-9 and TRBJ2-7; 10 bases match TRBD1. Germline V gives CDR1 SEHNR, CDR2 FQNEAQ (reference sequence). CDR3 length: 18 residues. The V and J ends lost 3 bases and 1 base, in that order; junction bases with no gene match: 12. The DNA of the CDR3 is TGTGCCAGCAGCTTCGCCCGAGTGACGGGACAGGGGTCCTACGAGCAGTACTTC. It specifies CASSFARVTGQGSYEQYF.

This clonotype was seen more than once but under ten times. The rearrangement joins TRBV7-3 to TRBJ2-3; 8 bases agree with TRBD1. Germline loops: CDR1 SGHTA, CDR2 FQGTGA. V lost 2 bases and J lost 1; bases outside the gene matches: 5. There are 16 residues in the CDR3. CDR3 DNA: TGTGCCAGCAGCTTAGAACCGGGACAGGGCACAGATACGCAGTATTTT. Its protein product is CASSLEPGQGTDTQYF.

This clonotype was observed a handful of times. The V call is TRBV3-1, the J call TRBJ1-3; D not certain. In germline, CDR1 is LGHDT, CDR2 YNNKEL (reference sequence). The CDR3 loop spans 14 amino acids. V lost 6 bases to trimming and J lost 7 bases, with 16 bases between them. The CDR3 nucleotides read TGTGCCAGCAGTCACCCGGGTTCCGGGAACACCATATATTTT. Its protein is CASSHPGSGNTIYF. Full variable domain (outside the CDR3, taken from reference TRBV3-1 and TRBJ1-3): DTAVSQTPKYLVTQMGNDKSIKCEQNLGHDTMYWYKQDSKKFLKIMFSYNNKELIINETVPNRFSPKSPDKAHLNLHINSLELGDSAVYFCASSHPGSGNTIYFGEGSWLTVV.

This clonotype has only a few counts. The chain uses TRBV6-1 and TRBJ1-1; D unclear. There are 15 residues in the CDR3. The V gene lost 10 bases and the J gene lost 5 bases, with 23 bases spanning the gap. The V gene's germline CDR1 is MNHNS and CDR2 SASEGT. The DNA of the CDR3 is TGTGCCACCAGCGGGAGCCCACCAAGAGGGACTGAAGCTTTCTTT. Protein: CATSGSPPRGTEAFF.

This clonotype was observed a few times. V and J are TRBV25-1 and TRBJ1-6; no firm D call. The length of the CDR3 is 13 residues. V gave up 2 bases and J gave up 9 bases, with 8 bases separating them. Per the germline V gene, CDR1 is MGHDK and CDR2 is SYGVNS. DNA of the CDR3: TGTGCCAGCAGTGAAGAGGGCCGTTCACCCCTCCACTTT. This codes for CASSEEGRSPLHF.

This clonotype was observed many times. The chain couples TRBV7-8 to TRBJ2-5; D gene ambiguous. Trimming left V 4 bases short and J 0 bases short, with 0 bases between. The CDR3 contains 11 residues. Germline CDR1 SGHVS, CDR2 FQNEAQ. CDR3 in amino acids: CASSYQETQYF. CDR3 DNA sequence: TGTGCCAGCAGCTACCAAGAGACCCAGTACTTC.